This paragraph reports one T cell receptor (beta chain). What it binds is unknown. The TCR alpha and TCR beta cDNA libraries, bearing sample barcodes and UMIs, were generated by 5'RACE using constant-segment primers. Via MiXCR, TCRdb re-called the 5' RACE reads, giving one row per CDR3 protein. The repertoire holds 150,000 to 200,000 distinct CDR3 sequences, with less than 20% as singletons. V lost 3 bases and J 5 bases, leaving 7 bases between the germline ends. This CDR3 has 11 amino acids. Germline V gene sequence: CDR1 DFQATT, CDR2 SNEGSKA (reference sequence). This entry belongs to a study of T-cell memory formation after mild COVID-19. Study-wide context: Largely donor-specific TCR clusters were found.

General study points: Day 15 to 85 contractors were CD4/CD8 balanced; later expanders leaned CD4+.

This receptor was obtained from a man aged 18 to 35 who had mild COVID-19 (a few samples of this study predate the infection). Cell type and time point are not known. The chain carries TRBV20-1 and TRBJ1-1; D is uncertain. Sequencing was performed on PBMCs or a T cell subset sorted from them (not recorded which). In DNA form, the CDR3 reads TGCAGTGCTAGTGGCGGAACTGAAGCTTTCTTT. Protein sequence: CSASGGTEAFF.